In this sample, the clone carrying this T cell receptor beta chain turned up many times. The data are from a study of T cells after yellow fever vaccination. Germline CDR1 reads MNHEY; CDR2 reads SVGAGI. The ends were cut back, 6 bases at V and 8 bases at J, with 19 bases in the middle. The CDR3 runs to 15 residues. TCRdb reprocessed the 5' RACE reads via MiXCR and lists one record per CDR3 protein. The data hold a few hundred thousand distinct CDR3 sequences, with under 5% observed a single time. The V and J genes are TRBV6-5 and TRBJ1-4; the D gene is possibly TRBD1 (6 bases). Sequencing was performed on PBMCs, taken 5 days after the yellow fever booster vaccination. This TCR came from a man aged 18 to 29 who received the YFV17D yellow fever vaccine. CDR3 amino acids: CASRGTGTGKEKLFF. The CDR3, as DNA: TGTGCCAGCAGAGGTACAGGGACTGGGAAGGAAAAACTGTTTTTT.